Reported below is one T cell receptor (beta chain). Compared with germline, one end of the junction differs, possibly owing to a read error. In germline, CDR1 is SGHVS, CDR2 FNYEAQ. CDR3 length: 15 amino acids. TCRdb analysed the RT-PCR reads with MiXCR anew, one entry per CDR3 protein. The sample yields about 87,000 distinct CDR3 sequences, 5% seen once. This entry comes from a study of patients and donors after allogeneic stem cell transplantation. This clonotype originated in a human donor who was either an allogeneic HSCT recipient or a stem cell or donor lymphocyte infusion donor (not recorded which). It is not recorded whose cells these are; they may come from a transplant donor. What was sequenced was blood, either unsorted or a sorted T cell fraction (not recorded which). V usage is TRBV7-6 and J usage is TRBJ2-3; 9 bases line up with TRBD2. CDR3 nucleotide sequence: TGTGCCGGCAGCGGGAGGAGACAGGGTGTGGATACGCAGTATTTT. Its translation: CAGSGRRQGVDTQYF.